This T cell receptor beta chain was recovered during a study of CD8+ T cells in alopecia areata. Study findings and constraints: Tofacitinib significantly decreased scalp clonality and expanded CD8+ clones among top 100. For lesional scalp, especially alopecia totalis/universalis, clonality was higher than in normal scalp.

Sequencing relied on a cDNA template that was reverse transcribed from extracted RNA. Only in-frame clones appear in the TCRdb table, and some are missing; sequencing was by immunoSEQ multiplex PCR. The sample lists over 80,000 clones; about 44% were seen once. The treatment here: oral pan-JAK inhibitor, 5-10 mg twice daily. Patients with alopecia areata provided lesional scalp punch biopsies as well as peripheral blood. The CDR3 consists of 16 residues. J was trimmed by 10 bases and V by 5 bases; bases with no gene match: 15. Germline V gives CDR1 MNHEY, CDR2 SMNVEV (reference sequence). With respect to this clone: Its antigen is unidentified.

The specimen was CD8+ T cells sorted from blood, collected at week 24, from a patient treated with tofacitinib. The source is a human donor with alopecia areata. The genes are TRBV27 and TRBJ2-1; 9 nucleotides align to TRBD2. CDR3 coding DNA: TGTGCCAGCAGTCCCTTCGGCGGGAGGGCCAGGTGGGAGCAGTTCTTC. Translating gives CASSPFGGRARWEQFF.